Each of the 23 T cell receptor beta chains below was sequenced from the same sample in a study of tumor and adjacent non-tumor tissue in lung cancer. A modified ARM-PCR protocol with three rounds of nested PCR amplified TCRbeta. A single record per CDR3 protein comes from TCRdb applying MiXCR to the multiplex PCR reads. The top ten clones hold 21% of a sample with roughly 90,000 distinct CDR3 sequences, around three quarters of them seen once. The template was RNA from unsorted bulk tissue. This non-tumor lung sample came from over 3 cm beyond the tumor edge. What was sequenced was distant non-tumor lung tissue. All receptors derive from a woman aged 50 to 60 with non-small cell lung cancer.

On this clonotype itself: Because the CDR3 is missing its conserved closing phenylalanine or tryptophan, this is likely a read error. The chain links TRBV12-3 or TRBV12-4 to TRBJ2-7; TRBD1 matches 8 bases. The CDR3 covers 12 residues. The CDR3 sequence: CTSRGQAYKQYL. The CDR3 coding sequence is TGTACCAGCAGGGGACAGGCCTACAAGCAGTACCTC.

About this clonotype itself: Given the absence of the conserved phenylalanine or tryptophan at the CDR3 end, a read error is likely. V and J are TRBV6-5 and TRBJ1-5, with 7 positions matching TRBD1. The J call is uncertain, as TRBJ2-3 better fits the DNA end. The CDR3 has 15 residues. The germline V gene has CDR1 MNHEY and CDR2 SVGAGI. CDR3 nucleotide sequence: TGTGCCAGCAGTTACTCAGACAGGGAAGGCCAGCCCCAGTATCTT. It translates to CASSYSDREGQPQYL.

This clonotype was found once. The final CDR3 position lacks the conserved phenylalanine or tryptophan, pointing to a likely read error. The chain links TRBV6-6 to TRBJ2-5, with a tentative D call TRBD1 (6 bases). The CDR3 is 16 amino acids. Germline V CDR1 and CDR2: MNHNY, SVGAGI (reference sequence). Trimming left V 4 bases short and J 9 bases short, with 24 bases between. The CDR3 bases are TGTGCCAGCAGTTTGGAGCGACAACGTAGAAAGGGGGCCCAGTACTAC. Protein product: CASSLERQRRKGAQYY.

A word on this clonotype: The germline gene is not matched at one end of the junction; a read error may be the cause. The chain links TRBV6-2 or TRBV6-3 to TRBJ2-2; 7 bases agree with TRBD2. There are 19 residues in the CDR3. Per germline, CDR1 MNHEY and CDR2 SVGEGT. The DNA for the CDR3 is TGTGCCAGCGGGGACCCGTGGCTAGCGGACGCCACGAACACGGGGGAGCTGTTTTTT. Protein sequence: CASGDPWLADATNTGELFF.

The CDR3, as DNA: TGTGCTATAACTCGGGGGGGGAATGGCACTGAAGCTTTCTTT. It is translated as CAITRGGNGTEAFF. The chain has TRBV5-4 and TRBJ1-1; maybe TRBD1 (5 bases). The CDR3 spans 14 residues. Per the germline V gene, CDR1 is SGHNT and CDR2 is YYREEE (reference sequence).

This clonotype showed up many times. The chain couples TRBV20-1 to TRBJ2-7; 7 bases are a match to TRBD1. V shed 5 bases and J 0 bases; nucleotides not matched to a gene: 4. Germline V gene data show CDR1 as DFQATT and CDR2 as SNEGSKA (reference sequence). The CDR3 totals 13 residues. This CDR3 is CSAYTGDSYEQYF. CDR3 sequence (DNA): TGCAGTGCTTATACAGGGGACTCCTACGAGCAGTACTTC.

The chain uses TRBV2 and TRBJ1-2; 10 bases agree with TRBD1. V shed 6 bases, J shed 3 bases, and the junction held 4 bases outside the gene matches. The CDR3 runs 14 residues. In germline, CDR1 is SNHLY, CDR2 FYNNEI. For the CDR3, the DNA is TGTGCCAGCAGGGACAGGGGGTATGACTATGGCTACACCTTC. It codes for CASRDRGYDYGYTF.

For this clonotype: The junction departs from the called germline gene at one end, perhaps through a read error. V is TRBV12-3 or TRBV12-4 and J is TRBJ2-1, with D perhaps TRBD2 (6 bases). This CDR3 comprises 14 residues. CDR3: CACGATKDYNKQFF. The CDR3 DNA follows: TGTGCCTGCGGGGCGACGAAGGACTACAATAAGCAGTTCTTC.

In the case of this clonotype: Its ends do not fully match the called genes, so a read error is possible. The chain is built from TRBV10-3 and TRBJ2-7; D unclear. This CDR3 has 15 amino acids. Per germline, CDR1 ENHRY and CDR2 SYGVKD. For the CDR3, the DNA is TGCTCCATCAGTGAGTCGGCAGCTCGGGCCTACGAGCAGTACTTC. This gives the protein CSISESAARAYEQYF.

This clonotype was recorded only once. This CDR3 is missing its conserved last phenylalanine or tryptophan, likely due to a read error. The rearrangement joins TRBV6-5 to TRBJ2-3; TRBD1 is a possible D gene (5 bases). The CDR3 spans 15 residues. Germline V gives CDR1 MNHEY, CDR2 SVGAGI. Here the CDR3 reads CASSTLTGSIDTQYL. CDR3 nucleotides: TGTGCCAGCAGCACCTTAACAGGTAGCATAGATACGCAGTATTTA.

This rearrangement joins TRBV28 to TRBJ2-7; no firm D call. This CDR3 spans 13 amino acids. Germline V gene data show CDR1 as MDHEN and CDR2 as SYDVKM. Trimming removed 6 bases from V and 7 bases from J, with 16 bases in between. CDR3 DNA sequence: TGTGCCAGCAGCGCCGGGCAGTCCTCTGAGCAGTACTTC. It yields the protein CASSAGQSSEQYF.

A word on this clonotype: Because the CDR3 is missing its conserved closing phenylalanine or tryptophan, this is likely a read error. This chain joins TRBV12-3 or TRBV12-4 and TRBJ1-5; D gene uncertain. CDR3 size: 14 residues. In DNA form, the CDR3 reads TGTGCAAGCAGTTTAGTGGATAGCAATCAACCCCAGCATCTT. This codes for CASSLVDSNQPQHL.

This clonotype has only a few counts. The CDR3 does not close with the conserved phenylalanine or tryptophan, likely indicating a read error. The chain carries TRBV20-1 and TRBJ2-7; the match to TRBD1 covers 10 bases. Germline V gene data show CDR1 as DFQATT and CDR2 as SNEGSKA (reference sequence). The ends lost 8 bases at V and 2 bases at J; junction bases unmatched: 6. This CDR3 spans 13 amino acids. The CDR3 DNA sequence: TGCAGTCATCCGGGACAGGGGACCTACGAGCAGTACTTA. Residues: CSHPGQGTYEQYL.

For this clonotype: This CDR3 fails to terminate in the conserved phenylalanine or tryptophan, so it likely reflects a read error. The chain recombines TRBV5-6 with TRBJ1-2; 7 bases are a match to TRBD1. CDR1 and CDR2 from the germline V gene are SGHDT and YYEEEE. The CDR3 contains 14 residues. The CDR3 DNA sequence: TGTGCCTGCAGCTTGCCGTCCAGGGGGAATGGCTACACCATC. Its protein product is CACSLPSRGNGYTI.

To note about this clonotype: One end of the junction does not line up with germline, which may come from a read error. The chain employs TRBV12-3 or TRBV12-4 and TRBJ2-7; D unresolved. The CDR3 contains 12 residues. CDR3 nucleotide sequence: TGTGCCAGCAGTTTAATTCTCTACGAGCAGAACTTC. It yields the protein CASSLILYEQNF.

Turning to this clonotype: One end of the junction is discordant with germline, which a read error may explain. The rearrangement uses TRBV20-1 and TRBJ2-7; the D gene is possibly TRBD2 (6 bases). This CDR3 comprises 13 residues. Germline CDR1 reads DFQATT; CDR2 reads SNEGSKA (reference sequence). CDR3 nucleotide sequence: TGCAGTGCCAGAGCTCGGGACTTCTACTACCAGTACTTC. The encoded protein is CSARARDFYYQYF.

Details on this clonotype: The germline gene is not matched at one end of the junction; a read error may be the cause. The chain is built from TRBV4-1 and TRBJ1-5; D is uncertain. The CDR3 length is 15 residues. Germline-derived CDR1 and CDR2 are MGHRA and YSYEKL. Written as DNA, the CDR3 is TGCGCCAGCAGCCAAGTTCCGAGTAGCAATCAGCACCAGCATTTT. Its translation is CASSQVPSSNQHQHF.

In regard to this clonotype: With a much larger clone just one base away, this may be a read error. Lacking the conserved final phenylalanine or tryptophan, this CDR3 likely reflects a read error. The V call is TRBV15, the J call TRBJ2-1; D possibly corresponds to TRBD2 (6 bases). The V gene's germline CDR1 is LNHNV and CDR2 YYDKDF (reference sequence). Between the trimmed V and J ends, which lost 10 bases and 9 bases, there was a span of 16 bases. The CDR3 consists of 12 residues. Written as DNA, the CDR3 is TGTGCCATTCGAGAGATGGGAGGTGAGCAGTTCTCC. Residues: CAIREMGGEQFS.

Regarding this clonotype: Just one base apart from a much larger clone, this may be a read error. The V call is TRBV2, the J call TRBJ2-1; 9 bases line up with TRBD1. Germline V gene data show CDR1 as SNHLY and CDR2 as FYNNEI. The CDR3 sequence is 14 residues long. The CDR3 sequence: CVSIRQGAYNEQFF. The DNA of the CDR3 is TGTGTCAGCATCCGACAGGGGGCCTACAATGAGCAGTTCTTC.

The chain combines TRBV6-5 with TRBJ1-1; D is uncertain. Looked up from germline, CDR1 is MNHEY and CDR2 is SVGAGI. Trimming stripped 7 bases from V and 9 bases from J, with 12 bases between. This CDR3 is 11 amino acids long. This chain's CDR3 is CASITLGKAFF. The CDR3 DNA follows: TGTGCCAGCATCACCTTGGGGAAAGCTTTCTTT.

In this sample, this clonotype turned up once. This likely comes from a read error, as the CDR3 has no conserved phenylalanine or tryptophan at its end. This chain links TRBV6-2 or TRBV6-3 with TRBJ2-5; weak D call: TRBD1 (5 bases). The CDR3 extends over 14 amino acids. V was clipped by 6 bases and J by 2 bases, with 13 bases between them. The V gene's germline CDR1 is MNHEY and CDR2 SVGEGT. CDR3 sequence: CASSRRAGQETQYI. In nucleotides, the CDR3 is TGTGCCAGCAGCCGCAGGGCAGGTCAAGAGACCCAGTACATC.

As concerns this clonotype: A much larger clone sits a single nucleotide away, making a read error possible. The rearrangement uses TRBV20-1 and TRBJ1-6, with D perhaps TRBD1 (6 bases). This CDR3 has 15 amino acids. In germline, CDR1 is DFQATT, CDR2 SNEGSKA (reference sequence). Trimming shortened V by 6 bases and J by 4 bases, and 16 bases separated the two germline ends. Written as DNA, the CDR3 is TGCAGTGCGGTGGGGGGCTTAGGGTATAATTCACCCCTCCACTTT. It encodes CSAVGGLGYNSPLHF.

This clonotype came up once. At one boundary the junction diverges from the germline segment, which might be a read error. This chain connects TRBV4-1 to TRBJ2-2; possibly TRBD2 for D (5 bases). Germline loops: CDR1 MGHRA, CDR2 YSYEKL. The CDR3 consists of 13 residues. CDR3 region: CASTWEYTRELFF. In DNA, the CDR3 is TGCGCCAGCACGTGGGAGTACACCCGGGAACTGTTTTTT.